These 15 T cell receptor beta chains share one sample of origin, sequenced in a study of blood T cell repertoires in COVID-19. Produced via immunoSEQ multiplex PCR; TCRdb's table is partial and in-frame only. Here the sample spans almost 400,000 clones, more than 75% being singletons. Sequenced: PBMCs or T cells enriched from blood (not recorded which). The receptors here all came from a woman in her 30s with acute COVID-19.

Comment on this clone: This specimen includes other DNA sequences encoding the same CDR3. The chain carries TRBV20-1 and TRBJ1-4; D not certain. This CDR3 is 10 amino acids long. Germline V gives CDR1 DFQATT, CDR2 SNEGSKA (reference sequence). V was pared by 6 bases and J by 4 bases, with 3 bases between. As DNA, the CDR3 is TGCAGTGCCGGTAATGAAAAACTGTTTTTT. Translation: CSAGNEKLFF.

This sequence joins TRBV5-5 and TRBJ1-6; TRBD1 agrees at 7 bases. The CDR3 spans 15 residues. J was trimmed by 12 bases and V by 6 bases; bases with no gene match: 15. Looked up from germline, CDR1 is SGHKS and CDR2 is YYEKEE (reference sequence). The CDR3 sequence is CASKNGQVYDRPLHF. CDR3 in DNA: TGTGCCAGCAAGAACGGACAGGTCTATGATAGACCCCTCCACTTT.

The chain is built from TRBV27 and TRBJ2-3, with 11 bases that match TRBD2. V trimming: 4 bases; J trimming: 2 bases; junction bases outside the gene matches: 8. The CDR3 extends over 17 amino acids. Germline V gene lookup returns CDR1 MNHEY and CDR2 SMNVEV (reference sequence). The chain's CDR3 is CASSSLTSGAYTDTQYF. Here the CDR3 DNA reads TGTGCCAGCAGTTCCCTGACTAGCGGGGCCTACACAGATACGCAGTATTTT.

The V call is TRBV24-1, the J call TRBJ1-5; D is unresolved. Germline CDR1 reads KGHDR; CDR2 reads SFDVKD. This CDR3 has 16 residues. V lost 8 bases to trimming and J lost 0 bases, with 16 bases between them. Here the CDR3 reads CATMGPATDSNQPQHF. As DNA, the CDR3 is TGTGCCACCATGGGCCCTGCCACCGATAGCAATCAGCCCCAGCATTTT.

The V call is TRBV7-2, the J call TRBJ2-6, with D possibly being TRBD2 (5 bases). The CDR3 is made up of 17 amino acids. Germline CDR1 is SGHTA and CDR2 is FQGNSA. Between the trimmed V and J ends, which lost 3 bases and 0 bases, there was a span of 12 bases. CDR3 sequence (DNA): TGTGCCAGCAGCTTCCTCCGGGATTACTCTGGGGCCAACGTCCTGACTTTC. This sequence encodes CASSFLRDYSGANVLTF.

This clone was seen a handful of times. The gene calls are TRBV5-6 and TRBJ1-2, with TRBD1 matching over 7 bases. V lost 0 bases, J lost 8 bases, and 7 bases stayed unmatched. This CDR3 is built from 14 residues. CDR1 and CDR2 from the germline V gene are SGHDT and YYEEEE. CDR3 sequence (DNA): TGTGCCAGCAGCTTGGGGGGACAGCCCTCCGGCTACACCTTC. Its translation: CASSLGGQPSGYTF.

The rearrangement links TRBV3-1 (or the pseudogene TRBV3-2) to TRBJ2-1; tentatively, D is TRBD1 (5 bases). This CDR3 region has 14 residues. Deletions cut 2 bases from V and 5 bases from J, with 10 bases between. Germline V CDR1 and CDR2: LGHDT, YNNKEL (reference sequence). The CDR3 sequence is CASSQRGRDNEQFF. In nucleotides, the CDR3 is TGTGCCAGCAGCCAAAGAGGCAGGGACAATGAGCAGTTCTTC.

Only a few counts were recorded for this clone. The gene calls are TRBV12-5 and TRBJ2-7, with no clear D. V lost 5 bases and J lost 5, with 13 bases in between. The V gene's germline CDR1 is LGHNT and CDR2 FRNRAP. The CDR3 covers 13 residues. The CDR3 here is CASGEARRNEQYF. DNA for the CDR3: TGTGCTAGTGGTGAAGCCCGTAGAAACGAGCAGTACTTC.

This sequence joins TRBV18 and TRBJ1-2, with D maybe TRBD1 (5 bases). V lost 3 bases and J lost 4, with 12 bases in between. CDR1 is KGHSH, CDR2 LQKENI, per germline. The CDR3 covers 14 residues. CDR3 nucleotides: TGTGCCAGCTCACCGCTGACAGTTTCCTATGGCTACACCTTC. This codes for CASSPLTVSYGYTF.

This clone was seen a few times. CDR3 protein: CASSEVGEREYTF. Written as DNA, the CDR3 is TGTGCCAGCAGTGAAGTAGGGGAACGCGAATACACCTTC. This chain links TRBV6-1 with TRBJ1-2, with D perhaps matching TRBD1 (5 bases). The CDR3 runs to 13 residues. V was pared by 1 base and J by 11 bases, with 14 bases between. Germline V gene sequence: CDR1 MNHNS, CDR2 SASEGT.

The chain is built from TRBV11-2 and TRBJ1-2; D call uncertain. V shed 0 bases and J shed 4 bases, with 15 bases lying between them. The germline V gene encodes CDR1 SGHAT and CDR2 FQNNGV. CDR3 length equals 16 residues. The DNA for the CDR3 is TGTGCCAGCAGCTTAGATCGCGGCAGCGCGCTCTATGGCTACACCTTC. This sequence encodes CASSLDRGSALYGYTF.

The chain recombines TRBV5-1 with TRBJ1-2, with a weak D call TRBD1 (5 bases). Deletions cut 3 bases from V and 4 bases from J, with 13 bases between. Germline V gives CDR1 SGHRS, CDR2 YFSETQ. The CDR3 loop spans 14 amino acids. This chain's CDR3 is CASSWLRTSYGYTF. The CDR3 region has the DNA TGCGCCAGCAGCTGGTTAAGGACATCCTATGGCTACACCTTC.

The chain links TRBV27 to TRBJ1-4; TRBD1 aligns across 7 bases. With 5 bases clipped from V and 8 bases from J, the junction kept 11 bases outside the gene matches. The CDR3 has 15 amino acids. The germline V gene encodes CDR1 MNHEY and CDR2 SMNVEV (reference sequence). The CDR3 sequence is CASSAMTGSIEKLFF. In DNA form, the CDR3 reads TGTGCCAGCAGTGCAATGACAGGGTCGATCGAAAAACTGTTTTTT.

The V and J genes are TRBV9 and TRBJ2-3; a possible D gene is TRBD2 (7 bases). Trimming cost V 3 bases and J 1 base, with 12 bases left between them. Looked up from germline, CDR1 is SGDLS and CDR2 is YYNGEE. The CDR3 is 15 residues long. This CDR3 reads CASSAGGPRTDTQYF. DNA of the CDR3: TGTGCCAGCAGCGCGGGGGGCCCTCGCACAGATACGCAGTATTTT.

V is TRBV4-1 and J is TRBJ1-4; no clear D. There are 16 residues in the CDR3. Germline V gene data show CDR1 as MGHRA and CDR2 as YSYEKL. The V end lost 0 bases, the J end lost 0 bases, and 8 bases lay between the germline ends. The CDR3 DNA is TGCGCCAGCAGCCAAGAGGTTCGGGCAACTAATGAAAAACTGTTTTTT. Amino acids: CASSQEVRATNEKLFF.